The 29 T cell receptor beta chains given below trace back to one sample, sequenced in a study of cytomegalovirus exposure and HLA in healthy donors. Assay: immunoSEQ multiplex PCR; the TCRdb copy retains only in-frame clones and omits some. The table lists about 110,000 clones, roughly 95% of them singletons, with roughly 0.67% in the top ten. The sample was PBMCs. These receptor sequences come from a woman between 18 and 29 years old in good health and CMV-seronegative.

The chain links TRBV10-3 to TRBJ1-2, with D possibly TRBD1 on 5 matching bases. The germline gives CDR1 ENHRY, CDR2 SYGVKD. This CDR3 contains 12 residues. Trimming shortened V by 3 bases and J by 3 bases, and 5 bases separated the two germline ends. DNA of the CDR3: TGTGCCATCAGTGAAGGGGACTATGGCTACACCTTC. It codes for CAISEGDYGYTF.

V gene TRBV2 combines with J gene TRBJ1-2, with D tentatively TRBD1 (5 bases). Germline V gene lookup returns CDR1 SNHLY and CDR2 FYNNEI. V was clipped by 11 bases and J by 4 bases, with 11 bases between them. The CDR3 totals 11 residues. The CDR3 nucleotides are TGTGCCCCCAAAGGGGCCTATGGCTACACCTTC. Protein sequence: CAPKGAYGYTF.

This chain connects TRBV28 to TRBJ2-7; perhaps TRBD1 as D (6 bases). CDR3 size: 16 residues. Germline assignment: CDR1 MDHEN and CDR2 SYDVKM. V was cut by 5 bases and J by 0 bases, with 17 bases left in between. As DNA, the CDR3 is TGTGCCAGCAGTCCAGCCCACAGGGCCCCCTCCTACGAGCAGTACTTC. As protein: CASSPAHRAPSYEQYF.

The CDR3 is CASSLGLAGQETQYF. In nucleotides, the CDR3 is TGCGCCAGCAGCTTGGGCCTAGCGGGTCAAGAGACCCAGTACTTC. The rearrangement joins TRBV5-1 to TRBJ2-5; 8 bases match TRBD2. The J segment lost 2 bases and the V segment lost 0 bases, leaving 3 bases of the junction unmatched. Per germline, CDR1 SGHRS and CDR2 YFSETQ. The CDR3 has 15 residues.

The chain employs TRBV5-1 and TRBJ2-1, with 11 bases matching TRBD2. The CDR3 extends over 16 amino acids. J gave up 9 bases and V 0 bases, and 8 bases lay outside the gene matches. Germline CDR1 and CDR2: SGHRS and YFSETQ. The CDR3 is CASSLALAGGNFEQFF. The CDR3 DNA follows: TGCGCCAGCAGCTTGGCATTAGCGGGGGGGAACTTTGAGCAGTTCTTC.

This clone turned up a few times. The chain recombines TRBV2 with TRBJ1-2; TRBD1 aligns across 7 bases. This CDR3 spans 14 amino acids. Germline CDR1 SNHLY, CDR2 FYNNEI. V shed 6 bases and J 5 bases; nucleotides not matched to a gene: 9. The CDR3, as DNA: TGTGCCAGCAGGACCGCGACAGGGAAATATGGCTACACCTTC. Its protein product is CASRTATGKYGYTF.

V is TRBV11-3 and J is TRBJ2-2; 13 nucleotides match TRBD2. The V and J ends lost 5 bases and 8 bases, in that order; junction bases with no gene match: 11. Germline CDR1 SGHNT, CDR2 YENEEA. The CDR3 has 17 residues. This chain's CDR3 is CASSPPVGTSGAGELFF. In DNA form, the CDR3 reads TGTGCCAGCAGCCCCCCCGTCGGGACTAGCGGGGCTGGGGAGCTGTTTTTT.

This clone appeared a few times. The CDR3 DNA reads as TGTGCCAGCAGTGGTGGCCTCTACGAGCAGTACTTC. Translation gives CASSGGLYEQYF. The chain uses TRBV2 and TRBJ2-7; D remains unclear. V lost 4 bases to trimming and J lost 3 bases, with 7 bases between them. CDR3 length equals 12 residues. Per the germline V gene, CDR1 is SNHLY and CDR2 is FYNNEI.

The gene calls are TRBV28 and TRBJ1-1; TRBD1 matches 10 bases. The CDR3 has 15 residues. V shed 6 bases, J shed 6 bases, and the junction held 10 bases outside the gene matches. Germline lookup yields CDR1 MDHEN and CDR2 SYDVKM. The CDR3 loop reads CASSRDRGRLAEAFF. The CDR3 DNA follows: TGTGCCAGCAGCCGTGACAGGGGGCGGTTGGCTGAAGCTTTCTTT.

V usage is TRBV27 and J usage is TRBJ2-7; 11 nucleotides agree with TRBD2. From germline, CDR1 is MNHEY and CDR2 SMNVEV (reference sequence). With 5 bases clipped from V and 0 bases from J, the junction kept 18 bases outside the gene matches. The CDR3 runs 20 residues. CDR3 sequence reads: CASSRRSTLAGVYSSYEQYF. DNA of the CDR3: TGTGCCAGCAGTCGACGCTCGACACTAGCGGGGGTATATAGCTCCTACGAGCAGTACTTC.

The chain combines TRBV19 with TRBJ2-7; possible D gene TRBD2, 7 bases. Trimming pared 6 bases from V and 7 bases from J, leaving 22 bases between. The CDR3 extends over 15 amino acids. Germline assignment: CDR1 LNHDA and CDR2 SQIVND (reference sequence). In DNA form, the CDR3 reads TGTGCCAGTAGCCAGGGAGGGGCAGGGGCCCCAGAGCAGTACTTC. It is translated as CASSQGGAGAPEQYF. Complete variable domain (other parts from reference TRBV19 and TRBJ2-7): DGGITQSPKYLFRKEGQNVTLSCEQNLNHDAMYWYRQDPGQGLRLIYYSQIVNDFQKGDIAEGYSVSREKKESFPLTVTSAQKNPTAFYLCASSQGGAGAPEQYFGPGTRLTVT.

The rearrangement joins TRBV29-1 to TRBJ1-1, with 9 positions matching TRBD1. Losses at the gene ends were 1 base for V and 0 bases for J; bases not matched to a gene: 6. The germline gives CDR1 SQVTM, CDR2 ANQGSEA. This CDR3 is 16 amino acids long. The CDR3 DNA follows: TGCAGCGTTGAAGTTGGGGGACAGGGCGTGAACACTGAAGCTTTCTTT. Residues: CSVEVGGQGVNTEAFF.

This chain connects TRBV7-9 to TRBJ2-2; weak D call: TRBD2 (6 bases). CDR1 is SEHNR, CDR2 FQNEAQ, per germline (reference sequence). V was cut by 2 bases and J by 6 bases, with 19 bases left in between. This CDR3 spans 17 amino acids. CDR3 sequence reads: CASSLSTAGMVAGELFF. The DNA of the CDR3 is TGTGCCAGCAGCTTAAGTACGGCGGGGATGGTCGCCGGGGAGCTGTTTTTT.

V usage is TRBV28 and J usage is TRBJ1-1; D may be TRBD1 (6 bases). Trimming pared 6 bases from V and 4 bases from J, leaving 18 bases between. CDR3 length: 15 amino acids. From germline, CDR1 is MDHEN and CDR2 SYDVKM. CDR3 DNA: TGTGCCAGCAGGCTTACAGGGATTCTGTTCACTGAAGCTTTCTTT. Its protein product is CASRLTGILFTEAFF.

The J gene is TRBJ2-7, the V gene TRBV27, with a tentative D call TRBD1 (6 bases). Trimming took 3 bases from V and 4 from J, leaving 13 bases between them. The CDR3 consists of 14 residues. Germline CDR1 reads MNHEY; CDR2 reads SMNVEV (reference sequence). The CDR3 coding sequence is TGTGCCAGCAGTTTTCAGGGGAGTGGGTACGAGCAGTACTTC. It encodes CASSFQGSGYEQYF.

The V gene is TRBV2, the J gene TRBJ2-7; 9 bases are a match to TRBD1. V was clipped by 7 bases and J by 5 bases; unmatched bases: 6. The CDR3 runs 13 residues. Germline CDR1 SNHLY, CDR2 FYNNEI. The chain's CDR3 is CASTRTGVNEQYF. CDR3 sequence (DNA): TGTGCCAGCACCAGGACAGGGGTAAACGAGCAGTACTTC.

The chain is built from TRBV5-4 and TRBJ2-1, with no clear D. Trimming stripped 2 bases from V and 6 bases from J, with 15 bases between. This CDR3 has 15 amino acids. From germline, CDR1 is SGHNT and CDR2 YYREEE (reference sequence). Written as DNA, the CDR3 is TGTGCCAGCAGCTTAAGTAGCATCAGTACCAATGAGCAGTTCTTC. Residues: CASSLSSISTNEQFF.

CDR3 DNA sequence: TGTGCCAGCAGCTTAGATAGCCAGGGGACAGATACGCAGTATTTT. Translating gives CASSLDSQGTDTQYF. The chain carries TRBV11-3 and TRBJ2-3, with TRBD1 as a possible D gene (6 bases). Between the trimmed V and J ends, which lost 0 bases and 3 bases, there was a span of 10 bases. The CDR3 consists of 15 residues. Germline V gene lookup returns CDR1 SGHNT and CDR2 YENEEA.

This chain connects TRBV27 to TRBJ1-6, with D unclear. CDR1 and CDR2 (germline): MNHEY, SMNVEV (reference sequence). Trimming took off 6 bases at V and 9 bases at J, with 9 bases between the two ends. This CDR3 has 12 amino acids. CDR3 sequence: CASSPPGSPLHF. In nucleotides, the CDR3 is TGTGCCAGCAGCCCCCCCGGTTCACCCCTCCACTTT.

This clone came up once. The rearrangement joins TRBV11-2 to TRBJ1-2; no firm D call. The ends were cut back, 0 bases at V and 4 bases at J, with 9 bases in the middle. The CDR3 is 14 amino acids. CDR1 is SGHAT, CDR2 FQNNGV, per germline. The CDR3 here is CASSLDRSSYGYTF. In DNA form, the CDR3 reads TGTGCCAGCAGCTTAGATAGAAGCTCCTATGGCTACACCTTC.

J is TRBJ2-1 and V is TRBV6-4; 14 positions agree with TRBD2. This CDR3 is built from 15 residues. The ends lost 0 bases at V and 15 bases at J; junction bases unmatched: 7. CDR1 and CDR2 from the germline V gene are MRHNA and SNTAGT. This CDR3 reads CASSDSTSGGAFWFF. In nucleotides, the CDR3 is TGTGCCAGCAGTGACTCGACTAGCGGGGGGGCCTTTTGGTTCTTC.

The chain employs TRBV6-1 and TRBJ1-1; 7 positions agree with TRBD1. This CDR3 is built from 12 residues. CDR1 MNHNS and CDR2 SASEGT come from the germline V gene. The trim removed 10 bases at V and 1 base at J, leaving 3 bases unmatched. In nucleotides, the CDR3 is TGTGCCACAAACAGGGGGAACACTGAAGCTTTCTTT. Translated, it gives CATNRGNTEAFF.

The chain employs TRBV18 and TRBJ1-2; 7 bases are shared with TRBD1. This CDR3 region has 15 residues. V dropped 2 bases and J dropped 4; count of bases not matched to a gene: 7. Per germline, CDR1 KGHSH and CDR2 LQKENI. CDR3 DNA sequence: TGTGCCAGCTCACCAGACACAGGGGTAGGCTATGGCTACACCTTC. It encodes CASSPDTGVGYGYTF.

The chain is built from TRBV7-9 and TRBJ1-2; TRBD1 matches 7 bases. V was pared by 4 bases and J by 2 bases, with 10 bases of the junction left unmatched. Germline V gene sequence: CDR1 SEHNR, CDR2 FQNEAQ (reference sequence). This CDR3 spans 16 amino acids. The CDR3 loop reads CASSSGTAIANYGYTF. CDR3 DNA sequence: TGTGCCAGCAGCTCCGGGACAGCTATTGCGAACTATGGCTACACCTTC.

V is TRBV5-4 and J is TRBJ2-1; 10 positions match TRBD2. V trimming: 0 bases; J trimming: 8 bases; junction bases outside the gene matches: 5. Germline CDR1 SGHNT, CDR2 YYREEE (reference sequence). The CDR3 runs to 15 residues. This CDR3 is CASSLESGGVDEQFF. The DNA of the CDR3 is TGTGCCAGCAGCTTGGAGAGCGGGGGGGTGGATGAGCAGTTCTTC.

In its sample, this clone was seen once. The chain recombines TRBV29-1 with TRBJ2-2, with a tentative D call TRBD2 (6 bases). This CDR3 has 13 amino acids. Between the trimmed V and J ends, which lost 7 bases and 4 bases, there was a span of 13 bases. CDR1 and CDR2 from the germline V gene are SQVTM and ANQGSEA. Written as DNA, the CDR3 is TGCAGCGCCCGTACCGGGGGCACCGGGGAGCTGTTTTTT. Translation gives CSARTGGTGELFF.

The chain links TRBV7-9 to TRBJ1-2; TRBD1 aligns across 7 bases. J gave up 3 bases and V 5 bases, and 6 bases lay outside the gene matches. The CDR3 sequence is 14 residues long. The germline CDR1 and CDR2 sequences are SEHNR and FQNEAQ (reference sequence). The CDR3 DNA follows: TGTGCCAGCAGCCTGTTAGACAGGGACTATGGCTACACCTTC. It specifies CASSLLDRDYGYTF.

The genes are TRBV7-2 and TRBJ1-2; D unclear. The CDR3 has 14 residues. Per the germline V gene, CDR1 is SGHTA and CDR2 is FQGNSA. V gave up 6 bases and J gave up 5 bases, with 16 bases separating them. CDR3 residues: CASREGGPQYGYTF. The CDR3 DNA follows: TGTGCCAGCAGAGAGGGTGGCCCACAGTATGGCTACACCTTC.

V gene TRBV7-6 combines with J gene TRBJ1-2, with D perhaps matching TRBD1 (5 bases). The CDR3 has 13 amino acids. Germline V gene data show CDR1 as SGHVS and CDR2 as FNYEAQ. The germline V and J ends were trimmed by 1 base and 8 bases, with 11 bases remaining between them. The CDR3 reads CASSLGGIGGYTF. In nucleotides, the CDR3 is TGTGCCAGCAGCTTAGGGGGCATAGGGGGCTACACCTTC. Filled out from reference TRBV7-6 and TRBJ1-2, the complete variable domain reads GAGVSQSPRYKVTKRGQDVALRCDPISGHVSLYWYRQALGQGPEFLTYFNYEAQQDKSGLPNDRFSAERPEGSISTLTIQRTEQRDSAMYRCASSLGGIGGYTFGSGTRLTVV.